The rows below give T cell receptor beta chains drawn from one sample of a study of cytomegalovirus exposure and HLA in healthy donors. Profiling relied on immunoSEQ multiplex PCR, and the TCRdb table lists in-frame clones only, not all of them. The sample contains tens of thousands of clones, about 76% of which appear only once. The sample was PBMCs. These receptors were taken from a man over 45 in good health and CMV-seronegative. CDR3s include the opening cysteine and the closing phenylalanine or tryptophan. D genes are given only for firm matches. Size values are once, few and many counts, or a class for expanded clones, and some rows have none.

D gene: TRBD2; clone size: NA; J gene: TRBJ2-5; V gene: TRBV30; CDR3 DNA: TGTGCCTGGACTAGCGGGAACCAAGAGACCCAGTACTTC; CDR3 protein: CAWTSGNQETQYF
D gene: TRBD1; clone size: few; J gene: TRBJ2-7; V gene: TRBV7-8; CDR3 DNA: TGTGCCAGCAGCTTAAATCCGGGACAGGGGGCCGAGCAGTACTTC; CDR3 protein: CASSLNPGQGAEQYF
D gene: TRBD1; clone size: NA; J gene: TRBJ2-5; V gene: TRBV14; CDR3 DNA: TGTGCCAGCAGCCAAAGGACAGGACACCAAGAGACCCAGTACTTC; CDR3 protein: CASSQRTGHQETQYF
D gene: NA; clone size: NA; J gene: TRBJ1-5; V gene: TRBV30; CDR3 DNA: TGTGCCTGGAGCAACAGGGTTACTAGCAATCAGCCCCAGCATTTT; CDR3 protein: CAWSNRVTSNQPQHF
D gene: TRBD1; clone size: NA; J gene: TRBJ2-1; V gene: TRBV12-5; CDR3 DNA: TGTGCTAGTGGTTTACCGGGACAGGGTTACAATGAGCAGTTCTTC; CDR3 protein: CASGLPGQGYNEQFF
D gene: NA; clone size: NA; J gene: TRBJ2-7; V gene: TRBV4-1; CDR3 DNA: TGCGCCAGCAGCCAAGAAAGGAACAGGGAGGGCGAGCAGTACTTC; CDR3 protein: CASSQERNREGEQYF
D gene: NA; clone size: few; J gene: TRBJ1-1; V gene: TRBV10-3; CDR3 DNA: TGCGCGCACCGCGGGGGCAGAGACACTGAAGCTTTCTTT; CDR3 protein: CAHRGGRDTEAFF
D gene: TRBD1; clone size: NA; J gene: TRBJ1-4; V gene: TRBV28; CDR3 DNA: TGTGCCAGCAGTAACCGGGACAGAACAACTAATGAAAAACTGTTTTTT; CDR3 protein: CASSNRDRTTNEKLFF
D gene: TRBD2; clone size: few; J gene: TRBJ2-2; V gene: TRBV19; CDR3 DNA: TGTGCCAGTAGTCGACTAGCGGGACCGAACACCGGGGAGCTGTTTTTT; CDR3 protein: CASSRLAGPNTGELFF
D gene: TRBD1; clone size: NA; J gene: TRBJ2-7; V gene: TRBV7-2; CDR3 DNA: TGTGCCAGCAGCTCAGGGACAGCTGAGTTACCGAGGCAGTACTTC; CDR3 protein: CASSSGTAELPRQYF
D gene: TRBD1; clone size: few; J gene: TRBJ2-2; V gene: TRBV6-4; CDR3 DNA: TGTGCCAGCAGTGAACAGGGGGCGAACACCGGGGAGCTGTTTTTT; CDR3 protein: CASSEQGANTGELFF
D gene: NA; clone size: NA; J gene: TRBJ1-1; V gene: TRBV9; CDR3 DNA: TGTGCCAGCAGCGTAGCCAGTGTCGATGAAGCTTTCTTT; CDR3 protein: CASSVASVDEAFF
D gene: NA; clone size: few; J gene: TRBJ2-4; V gene: TRBV5-4; CDR3 DNA: TGTGCCAGCAGTAGTTCTCGAGACATTCAGTACTTC; CDR3 protein: CASSSSRDIQYF
D gene: NA; clone size: NA; J gene: TRBJ2-4; V gene: TRBV10-1; CDR3 DNA: TGCGCCAGCGGAGTCCGACGGCGCGTTGCCAAAAACATTCAGTACTTC; CDR3 protein: CASGVRRRVAKNIQYF